This note documents a single TCR beta chain sequence. What it recognizes is unknown. Treatment specified: roughly 10-day PBMC culture with coronavirus spike peptide pools or control peptides (ViraFEST assay). ViraFEST grew antigen-specific T cells using peptide pools, then sequenced TCRs. The sample originates from a study of vaccination and CD4 T cells after COVID-19. In the study overall: Post-vaccination specimens were collected at a median of roughly 65 days following dose two (range 14 to 241). Overlapping spike pools from SARS-CoV-2 and HCoV-NL63, HCoV-OC43 and HCoV-229E served as culture stimuli.

The V end lost 1 base, the J end lost 2 bases, and 9 bases lay between the germline ends. CDR1 MNHNS and CDR2 SASEGT come from the germline V gene. The CDR3 length is 15 residues. Study-level findings and limits: In convalescent patients, a median roughly 88% of reactive clones appeared only post-vaccination.

At the Johns Hopkins FTIC core, DNA taken from cultured CD4+ T cells was sequenced by way of the Oncomine TCR Beta short-read assay. One entry per CDR3 protein results from TCRdb running MiXCR on the PCR reads. Among some 26,000 distinct CDR3 sequences, 50% were seen once, and the ten largest hold approximately 28%. The source material was CD4+ T cells from blood, cultured in vitro, sampled before SARS-CoV-2 vaccination. The chain couples TRBV6-1 to TRBJ2-4, with D possibly being TRBD2 (5 bases). The receptor was isolated from a human donor who received a COVID-19 vaccine. This CDR3 reads CASSEVRGSKNIQYF. The CDR3 DNA follows: TGTGCCAGCAGTGAAGTACGAGGGTCCAAAAACATTCAGTACTTC.